The 9 T cell receptor beta chains below were found in one sample sequenced in a study of cytomegalovirus exposure and HLA in healthy donors. Primers included in the PCR were 60 Vbeta and 13 Jbeta primers. TCRdb's copy holds only in-frame clones and misses some; the assay was immunoSEQ multiplex PCR. The table has about 62,000 clones, 65% to 80% seen once. The sample comprised PBMCs. All receptors derive from a woman aged 25 to 39 in good health and CMV-seronegative.

The gene calls are TRBV5-1 and TRBJ2-3; 7 nucleotides align to TRBD1. The trim removed 2 bases at V and 4 bases at J, leaving 10 bases unmatched. Germline CDR1 SGHRS, CDR2 YFSETQ. The CDR3 consists of 16 residues. The CDR3 reads CASSLRGRVRSDTQYF. CDR3 coding DNA: TGCGCCAGCAGCTTAAGGGGGCGGGTCCGGTCAGATACGCAGTATTTT.

Here the CDR3 DNA reads TGCAGCGTTGCGGGGGCGGGGGACAATCAGCCCCAGCATTTT. Its protein is CSVAGAGDNQPQHF. The rearrangement uses TRBV29-1 and TRBJ1-5; a weak D match, TRBD1 (6 bases). The CDR3 runs to 14 residues. Trimming left V 4 bases short and J 3 bases short, with 13 bases between. Germline V gene lookup returns CDR1 SQVTM and CDR2 ANQGSEA.

The chain combines TRBV5-4 with TRBJ2-5, with D possibly matching TRBD1 (6 bases). The V end was cut by 4 bases, the J end by 1 base, with 8 bases between. Germline CDR1 is SGHNT and CDR2 is YYREEE (reference sequence). The CDR3 extends over 13 amino acids. In nucleotides, the CDR3 is TGTGCCAGCAGCGCGGACAGCCAAGAGACCCAGTACTTC. Translating gives CASSADSQETQYF.

The chain employs TRBV6-1 and TRBJ1-5; TRBD1 is a possible D gene (6 bases). Germline CDR1 is MNHNS and CDR2 is SASEGT. There are 13 residues in the CDR3. Trimming took 5 bases from V and 4 from J, leaving 9 bases between them. CDR3 coding DNA: TGTGCCAGCAGTCCCACAGGGAATCAGCCCCAGCATTTT. Its protein product is CASSPTGNQPQHF.

This chain uses TRBV5-4 with TRBJ2-7, with 13 positions matching TRBD2. The CDR3 contains 16 residues. CDR1 and CDR2 from the germline V gene are SGHNT and YYREEE (reference sequence). V lost 6 bases to trimming and J lost 5 bases; unmatched junction nucleotides: 11. The CDR3 bases are TGTGCCAGCACCCTAGGGCATGGACTAGCGGGAGACGAGCAGTACTTC. Amino acids: CASTLGHGLAGDEQYF.

This chain links TRBV15 with TRBJ2-7; maybe TRBD1 (6 bases). This CDR3 comprises 16 residues. Trimming took 4 bases from V and 3 from J, leaving 19 bases between them. Germline CDR1 LNHNV, CDR2 YYDKDF (reference sequence). This CDR3 reads CATSTLRTVFGYEQYF. CDR3 sequence (DNA): TGTGCCACCAGCACACTACGGACAGTCTTCGGCTACGAGCAGTACTTC. The whole variable domain, filled in from reference TRBV15 and TRBJ2-7, reads DAMVIQNPRYQVTQFGKPVTLSCSQTLNHNVMYWYQQKSSQAPKLLFHYYDKDFNNEADTPDNFQSRRPNTSFCFLDIRSPGLGDTAMYLCATSTLRTVFGYEQYFGPGTRLTVT.

The rearrangement uses TRBV2 and TRBJ2-1; TRBD1 matches 9 bases. The length of the CDR3 is 14 residues. The ends lost 8 bases at V and 6 bases at J; junction bases unmatched: 8. CDR1 is SNHLY, CDR2 FYNNEI, per germline. The CDR3 DNA follows: TGTGCCAGCGCGCCGGGACAGGGTGGCAATGAGCAGTTCTTC. It encodes CASAPGQGGNEQFF.

This sequence joins TRBV5-1 and TRBJ2-7, with D maybe TRBD1 (6 bases). V was clipped by 1 base and J by 2 bases, with 10 bases between them. The length of the CDR3 is 14 residues. Per the germline V gene, CDR1 is SGHRS and CDR2 is YFSETQ. The CDR3 DNA reads TGCGCCAGCAGCTTGAGCCAGGGGACCTACGAGCAGTACTTC. This codes for CASSLSQGTYEQYF. The full variable domain, completed using reference TRBV5-1 and TRBJ2-7, is KAGVTQTPRYLIKTRGQQVTLSCSPISGHRSVSWYQQTPGQGLQFLFEYFSETQRNKGNFPGRFSGRQFSNSRSEMNVSTLELGDSALYLCASSLSQGTYEQYFGPGTRLTVT.

The V call is TRBV28, the J call TRBJ1-2, with 7 bases matching TRBD1. Germline CDR1 and CDR2: MDHEN and SYDVKM. The V and J ends lost 10 bases and 0 bases, in that order; junction bases with no gene match: 11. The CDR3 runs 15 residues. As DNA, the CDR3 is TGTGCCATTGAAGGACAGGCCTCTTCTAACTATGGCTACACCTTC. This codes for CAIEGQASSNYGYTF.